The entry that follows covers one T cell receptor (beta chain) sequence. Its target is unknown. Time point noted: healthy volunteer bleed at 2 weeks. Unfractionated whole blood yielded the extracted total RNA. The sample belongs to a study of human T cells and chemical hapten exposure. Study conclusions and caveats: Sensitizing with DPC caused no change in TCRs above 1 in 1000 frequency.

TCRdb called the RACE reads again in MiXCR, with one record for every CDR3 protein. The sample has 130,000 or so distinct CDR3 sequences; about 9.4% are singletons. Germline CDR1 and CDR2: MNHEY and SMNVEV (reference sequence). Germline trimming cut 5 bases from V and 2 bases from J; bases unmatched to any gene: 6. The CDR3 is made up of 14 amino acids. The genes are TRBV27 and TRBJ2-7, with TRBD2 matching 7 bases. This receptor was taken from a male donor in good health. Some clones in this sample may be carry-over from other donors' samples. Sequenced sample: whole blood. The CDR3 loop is CASSPSGETYEQYF. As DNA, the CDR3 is TGTGCCAGCAGTCCTAGCGGTGAAACCTACGAGCAGTACTTC.